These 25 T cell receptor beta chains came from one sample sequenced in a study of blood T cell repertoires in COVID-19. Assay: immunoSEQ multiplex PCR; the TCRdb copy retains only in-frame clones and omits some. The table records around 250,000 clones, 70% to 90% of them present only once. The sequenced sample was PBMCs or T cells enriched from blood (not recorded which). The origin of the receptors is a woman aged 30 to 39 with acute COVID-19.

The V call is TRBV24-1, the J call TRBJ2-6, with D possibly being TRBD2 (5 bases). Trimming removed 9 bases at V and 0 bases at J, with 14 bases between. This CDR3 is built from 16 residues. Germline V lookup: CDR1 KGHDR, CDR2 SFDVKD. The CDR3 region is CATAEGFGSGANVLTF. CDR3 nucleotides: TGTGCCACCGCAGAGGGCTTCGGCTCTGGGGCCAACGTCCTGACTTTC.

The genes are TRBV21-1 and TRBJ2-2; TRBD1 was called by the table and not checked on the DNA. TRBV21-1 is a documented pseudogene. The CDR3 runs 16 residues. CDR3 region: CASSPRQGPNTGELFF. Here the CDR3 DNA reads TGTGCCAGCTCCCCCCGACAGGGTCCGAACACCGGGGAGCTGTTTTTT.

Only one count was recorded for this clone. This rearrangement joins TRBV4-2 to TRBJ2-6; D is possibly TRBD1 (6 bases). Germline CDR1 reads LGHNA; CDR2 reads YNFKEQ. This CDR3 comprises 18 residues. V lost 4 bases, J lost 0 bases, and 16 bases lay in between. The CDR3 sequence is CASSPEDRKSSGANVLTF. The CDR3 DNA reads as TGTGCCAGCAGCCCAGAAGACAGGAAGAGCTCTGGGGCCAACGTCCTGACTTTC.

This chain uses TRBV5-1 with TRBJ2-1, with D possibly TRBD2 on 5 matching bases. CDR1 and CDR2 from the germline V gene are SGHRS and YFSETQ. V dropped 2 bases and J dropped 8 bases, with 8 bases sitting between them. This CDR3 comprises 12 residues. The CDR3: CASSFSVDEQFF. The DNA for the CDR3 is TGCGCCAGCAGCTTTAGCGTGGATGAGCAGTTCTTC.

This CDR3 is CASSLVGGGGYTF. CDR3 in DNA: TGTGCCAGCAGCTTAGTAGGGGGCGGTGGCTACACCTTC. The gene calls are TRBV7-8 and TRBJ1-2; 7 nucleotides align to TRBD1. This CDR3 region has 13 residues. Germline trimming cut 1 base from V and 7 bases from J; bases unmatched to any gene: 3. CDR1 and CDR2 from the germline V gene are SGHVS and FQNEAQ.

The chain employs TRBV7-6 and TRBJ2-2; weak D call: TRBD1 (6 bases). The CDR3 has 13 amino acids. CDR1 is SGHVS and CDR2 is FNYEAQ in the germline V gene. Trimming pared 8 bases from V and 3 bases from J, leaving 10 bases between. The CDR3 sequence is CASETGDTGELFF. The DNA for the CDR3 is TGTGCCAGCGAGACAGGAGACACCGGGGAGCTGTTTTTT.

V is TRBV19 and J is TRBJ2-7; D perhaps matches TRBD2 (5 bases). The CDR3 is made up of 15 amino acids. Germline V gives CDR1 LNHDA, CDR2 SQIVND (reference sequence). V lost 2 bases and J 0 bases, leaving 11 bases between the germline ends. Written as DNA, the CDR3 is TGTGCCAGTAGTATAACAGCCGGGGTCTCCTACGAGCAGTACTTC. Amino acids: CASSITAGVSYEQYF. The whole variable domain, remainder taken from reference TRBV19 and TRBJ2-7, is DGGITQSPKYLFRKEGQNVTLSCEQNLNHDAMYWYRQDPGQGLRLIYYSQIVNDFQKGDIAEGYSVSREKKESFPLTVTSAQKNPTAFYLCASSITAGVSYEQYFGPGTRLTVT.

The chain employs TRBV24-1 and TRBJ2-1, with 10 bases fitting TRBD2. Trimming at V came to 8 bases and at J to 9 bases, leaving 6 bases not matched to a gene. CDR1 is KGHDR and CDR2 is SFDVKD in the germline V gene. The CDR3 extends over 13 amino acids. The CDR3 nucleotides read TGTGCCACCACGAGCGGGAGGGCGGTTGAGCAGTTCTTC. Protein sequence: CATTSGRAVEQFF.

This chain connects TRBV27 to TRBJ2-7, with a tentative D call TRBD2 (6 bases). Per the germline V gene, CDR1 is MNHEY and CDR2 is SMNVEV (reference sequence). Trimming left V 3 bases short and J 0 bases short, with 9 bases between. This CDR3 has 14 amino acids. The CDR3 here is CASSFAGGSYEQYF. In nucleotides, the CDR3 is TGTGCCAGCAGTTTTGCCGGGGGCTCCTACGAGCAGTACTTC.

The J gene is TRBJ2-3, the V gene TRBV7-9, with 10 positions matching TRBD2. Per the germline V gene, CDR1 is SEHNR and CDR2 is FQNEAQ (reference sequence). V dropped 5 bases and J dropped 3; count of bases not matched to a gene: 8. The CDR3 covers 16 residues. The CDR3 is CASSIYSGRATDTQYF. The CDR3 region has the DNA TGTGCCAGCAGCATATACAGCGGGAGGGCAACAGATACGCAGTATTTT.

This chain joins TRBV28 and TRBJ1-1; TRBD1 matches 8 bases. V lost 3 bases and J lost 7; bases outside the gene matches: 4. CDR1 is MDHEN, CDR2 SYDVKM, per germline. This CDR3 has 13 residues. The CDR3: CASSLDRDGEAFF. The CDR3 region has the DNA TGTGCCAGCAGTTTGGACAGGGATGGTGAAGCTTTCTTT. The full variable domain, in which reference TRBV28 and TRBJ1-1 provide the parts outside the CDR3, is DVKVTQSSRYLVKRTGEKVFLECVQDMDHENMFWYRQDPGLGLRLIYFSYDVKMKEKGDIPEGYSVSREKKERFSLILESASTNQTSMYLCASSLDRDGEAFFGQGTRLTVV.

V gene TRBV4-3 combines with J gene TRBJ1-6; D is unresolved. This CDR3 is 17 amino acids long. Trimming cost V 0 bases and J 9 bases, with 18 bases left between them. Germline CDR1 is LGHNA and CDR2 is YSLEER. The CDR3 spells CASSQDPGGGFTSPLHF. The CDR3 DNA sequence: TGCGCCAGCAGCCAAGACCCTGGCGGCGGCTTTACTTCACCCCTCCACTTT.

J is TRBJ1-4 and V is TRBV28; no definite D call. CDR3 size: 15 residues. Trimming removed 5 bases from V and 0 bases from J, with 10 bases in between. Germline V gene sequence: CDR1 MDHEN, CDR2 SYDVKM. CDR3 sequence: CASSPLSATNEKLFF. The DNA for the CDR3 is TGTGCCAGCAGTCCCCTCAGCGCAACTAATGAAAAACTGTTTTTT.

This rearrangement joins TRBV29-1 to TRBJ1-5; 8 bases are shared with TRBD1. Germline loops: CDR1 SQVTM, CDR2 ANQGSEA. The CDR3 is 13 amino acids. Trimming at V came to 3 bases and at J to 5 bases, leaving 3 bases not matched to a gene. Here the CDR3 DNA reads TGCAGCGTTGAGGTGACAGGGGATCAGCCCCAGCATTTT. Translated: CSVEVTGDQPQHF.

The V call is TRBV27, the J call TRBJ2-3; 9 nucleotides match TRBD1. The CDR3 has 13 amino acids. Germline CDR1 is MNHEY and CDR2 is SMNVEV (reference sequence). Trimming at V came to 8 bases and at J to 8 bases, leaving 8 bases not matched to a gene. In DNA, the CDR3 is TGTGCCAGCCGGGACAGGGTCCTCGGTACGCAGTATTTT. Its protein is CASRDRVLGTQYF.

CDR3 nucleotides: TGTGCCAGCAGTGAAGGGCTAGCGGGTTACAATGAGCAGTTCTTC. Amino acids: CASSEGLAGYNEQFF. The rearrangement uses TRBV6-4 and TRBJ2-1; TRBD2 matches 8 bases. Germline V gene sequence: CDR1 MRHNA, CDR2 SNTAGT. Unmatched junction bases numbered 5, after V lost 3 bases and J lost 4 bases. The CDR3 is 15 amino acids.

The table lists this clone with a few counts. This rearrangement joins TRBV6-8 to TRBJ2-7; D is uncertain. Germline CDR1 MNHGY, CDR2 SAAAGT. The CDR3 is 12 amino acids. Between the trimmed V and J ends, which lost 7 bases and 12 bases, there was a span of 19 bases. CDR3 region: CASTAVLSIWYF. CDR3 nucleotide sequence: TGTGCCAGCACCGCAGTTCTCTCCATTTGGTACTTC.

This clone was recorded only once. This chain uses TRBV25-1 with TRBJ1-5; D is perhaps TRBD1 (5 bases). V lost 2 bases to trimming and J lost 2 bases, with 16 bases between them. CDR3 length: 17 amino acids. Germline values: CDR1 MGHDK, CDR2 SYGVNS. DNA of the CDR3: TGTGCCAGCAGTGAAGAAGGGGCGGGGACCGGCAATCAGCCCCAGCATTTT. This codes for CASSEEGAGTGNQPQHF. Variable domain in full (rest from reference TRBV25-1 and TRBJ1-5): EADIYQTPRYLVIGTGKKITLECSQTMGHDKMYWYQQDPGMELHLIHYSYGVNSTEKGDLSSESTVSRIRTEHFPLTLESARPSHTSQYLCASSEEGAGTGNQPQHFGDGTRLSIL.

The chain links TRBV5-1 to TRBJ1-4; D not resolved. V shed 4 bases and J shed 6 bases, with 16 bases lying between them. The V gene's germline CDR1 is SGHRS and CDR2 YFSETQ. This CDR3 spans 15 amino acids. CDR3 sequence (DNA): TGCGCCAGCAGCATGGACGGGAGGAGCGATGAAAAACTGTTTTTT. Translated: CASSMDGRSDEKLFF.

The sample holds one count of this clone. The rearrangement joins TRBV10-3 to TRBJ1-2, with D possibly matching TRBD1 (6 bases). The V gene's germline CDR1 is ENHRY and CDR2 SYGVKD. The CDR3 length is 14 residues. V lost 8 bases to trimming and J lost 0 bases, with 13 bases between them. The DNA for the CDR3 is TGTGCCATCCCGCGGACAGCAGCTAACTATGGCTACACCTTC. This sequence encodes CAIPRTAANYGYTF.

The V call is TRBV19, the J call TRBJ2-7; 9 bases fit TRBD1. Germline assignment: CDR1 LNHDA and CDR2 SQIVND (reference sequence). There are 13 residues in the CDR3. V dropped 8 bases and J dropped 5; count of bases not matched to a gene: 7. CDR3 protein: CASGTGQGDEQYF. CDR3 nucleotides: TGTGCCAGTGGCACGGGACAGGGCGACGAGCAGTACTTC.

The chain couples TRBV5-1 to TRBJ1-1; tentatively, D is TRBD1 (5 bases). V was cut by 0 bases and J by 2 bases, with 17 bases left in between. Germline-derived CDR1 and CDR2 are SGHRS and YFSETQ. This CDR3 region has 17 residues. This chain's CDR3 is CASSLGSRADPNTEAFF. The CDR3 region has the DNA TGCGCCAGCAGCTTGGGGTCCAGGGCGGACCCCAACACTGAAGCTTTCTTT.

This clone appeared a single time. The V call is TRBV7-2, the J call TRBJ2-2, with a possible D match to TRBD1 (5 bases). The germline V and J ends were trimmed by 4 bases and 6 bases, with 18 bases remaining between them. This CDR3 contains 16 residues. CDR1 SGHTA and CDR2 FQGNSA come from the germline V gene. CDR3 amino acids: CASSSRGLGRAGELFF. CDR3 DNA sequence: TGTGCCAGCAGCTCAAGGGGATTAGGACGGGCCGGGGAGCTGTTTTTT.

CDR3 loop: CASSRLIMDWGESGELFF. CDR3 coding DNA: TGTGCCAGCAGCCGCCTTATTATGGACTGGGGGGAGTCCGGGGAGCTGTTTTTT. This chain links TRBV7-9 with TRBJ2-2; tentatively, D is TRBD2 (6 bases). CDR1 is SEHNR and CDR2 is FQNEAQ in the germline V gene (reference sequence). V was trimmed by 5 bases and J by 6 bases, leaving 25 bases between them. This CDR3 spans 18 amino acids.

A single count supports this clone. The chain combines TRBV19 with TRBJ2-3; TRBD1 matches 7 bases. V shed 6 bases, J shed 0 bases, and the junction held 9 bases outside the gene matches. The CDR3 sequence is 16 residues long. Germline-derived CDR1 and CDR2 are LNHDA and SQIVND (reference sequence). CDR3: CASRESGTVSTDTQYF. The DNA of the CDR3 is TGTGCCAGTAGGGAATCCGGGACAGTGAGCACAGATACGCAGTATTTT.